This T cell receptor beta chain was recorded in a study of blood T cell repertoires in COVID-19. Overall study: Sites in the United States, Italy and Spain provided acute and convalescent COVID-19 samples.

TCRdb's table, derived via immunoSEQ multiplex PCR, lists solely in-frame clones and lacks some. The table shows approximately 250,000 clones, with about 79% occurring only once. Germline V gene sequence: CDR1 SEHNR, CDR2 FQNEAQ (reference sequence). Losses at the gene ends were 5 bases for V and 2 bases for J; bases not matched to a gene: 8. The CDR3 totals 17 residues. The V call is TRBV7-9, the J call TRBJ2-5, with 13 bases matching TRBD2. The sample consisted of peripheral blood. The TCR comes from a woman aged 40 to 50 who had recovered from COVID-19. As DNA, the CDR3 is TGTGCCAGCAGCGGACGGGGACTAGCGGGACCGCAAGAGACCCAGTACTTC. Amino acids: CASSGRGLAGPQETQYF.